The clone carrying this T cell receptor beta chain appeared a single time. Antigen specificity is unknown. This sample was taken from a study of cytomegalovirus exposure and HLA in healthy donors. The study's findings and limits: Sequencing likely produced, as an artifact, a cluster of highly shared sequence variants. Within a later analysis, the majority of CMV-associated TCR beta chains appeared HLA-restricted. A classifier reportedly called cytomegalovirus status with high sensitivity and specificity.

PCR primers comprised 60 Vbeta and 13 Jbeta primers. Sequenced by immunoSEQ multiplex PCR; TCRdb stores in-frame clones only, minus some. The sample records over 65,000 clones, roughly four fifths being singletons. The CDR3 covers 14 residues. Per the germline V gene, CDR1 is MNHEY and CDR2 is SMNVEV (reference sequence). V gave up 6 bases and J gave up 8 bases; unmatched junction bases: 11. The rearrangement links TRBV27 to TRBJ1-2; 8 bases align to TRBD1. Sequencing was done on a sample of PBMCs. The clonotype originates from a human donor in good health. The CDR3 here is CASSPLDREEGYTF. In DNA, the CDR3 is TGTGCCAGCAGCCCTCTGGACAGGGAAGAAGGCTACACCTTC.